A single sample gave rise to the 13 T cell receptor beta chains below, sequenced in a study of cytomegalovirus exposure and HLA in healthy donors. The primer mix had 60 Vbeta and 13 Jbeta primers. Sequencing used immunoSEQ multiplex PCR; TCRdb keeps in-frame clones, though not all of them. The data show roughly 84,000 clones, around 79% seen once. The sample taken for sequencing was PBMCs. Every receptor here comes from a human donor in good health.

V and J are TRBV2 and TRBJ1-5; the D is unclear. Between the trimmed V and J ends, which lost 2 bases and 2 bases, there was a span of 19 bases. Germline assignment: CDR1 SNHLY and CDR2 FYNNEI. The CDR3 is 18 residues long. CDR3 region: CASSETLSGGQGNQPQHF. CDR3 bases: TGTGCCAGCAGTGAAACTTTGAGCGGAGGCCAGGGCAATCAGCCCCAGCATTTT.

CDR3 in DNA: TGTGCCAGTAGTAACAGTCGGGGTGGGGCCTACGAGCAGTACTTC. Protein sequence: CASSNSRGGAYEQYF. The chain recombines TRBV19 with TRBJ2-7; a weak D match, TRBD2 (5 bases). CDR3 size: 15 residues. V lost 4 bases, J lost 2 bases, and 15 bases lay in between. Germline V gives CDR1 LNHDA, CDR2 SQIVND (reference sequence).

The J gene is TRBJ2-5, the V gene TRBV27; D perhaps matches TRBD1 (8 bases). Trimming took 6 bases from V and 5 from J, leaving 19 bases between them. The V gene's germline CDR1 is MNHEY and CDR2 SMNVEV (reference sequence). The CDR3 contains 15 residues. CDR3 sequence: CASSPDRGGHETQYF. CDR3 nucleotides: TGTGCCAGCAGCCCTGACAGGGGAGGGCACGAGACCCAGTACTTC.

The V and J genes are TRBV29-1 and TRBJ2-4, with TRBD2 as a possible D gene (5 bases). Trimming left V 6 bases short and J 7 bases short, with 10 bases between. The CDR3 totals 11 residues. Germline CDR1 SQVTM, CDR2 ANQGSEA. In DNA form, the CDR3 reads TGCAGCGTCGTGCCGGGGAACATTCAGTACTTC. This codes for CSVVPGNIQYF.

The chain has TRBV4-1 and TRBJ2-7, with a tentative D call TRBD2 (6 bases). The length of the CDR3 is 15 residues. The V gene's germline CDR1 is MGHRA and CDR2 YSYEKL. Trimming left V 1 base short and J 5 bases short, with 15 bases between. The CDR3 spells CASSQAPGLVDEQYF. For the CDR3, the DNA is TGCGCCAGCAGCCAAGCGCCGGGACTGGTTGACGAGCAGTACTTC.

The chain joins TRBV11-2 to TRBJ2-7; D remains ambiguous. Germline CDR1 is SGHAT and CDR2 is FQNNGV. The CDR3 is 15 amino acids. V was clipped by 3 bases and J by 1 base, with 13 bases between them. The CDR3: CASSFNQAFSYEQYF. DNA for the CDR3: TGTGCCAGCAGCTTTAACCAGGCCTTTTCCTACGAGCAGTACTTC.

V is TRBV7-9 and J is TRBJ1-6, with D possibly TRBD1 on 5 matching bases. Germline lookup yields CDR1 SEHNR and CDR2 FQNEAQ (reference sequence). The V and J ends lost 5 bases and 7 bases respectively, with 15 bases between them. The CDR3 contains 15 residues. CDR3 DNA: TGTGCCAGCAGCCTTTCAGGGTTGAAGAATTCACCCCTCCACTTT. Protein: CASSLSGLKNSPLHF.

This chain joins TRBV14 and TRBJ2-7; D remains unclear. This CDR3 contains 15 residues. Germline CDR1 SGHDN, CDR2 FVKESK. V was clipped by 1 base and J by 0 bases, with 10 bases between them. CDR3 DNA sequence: TGTGCCAGCAGCCAAGCCTACCGAGGCTCCTACGAGCAGTACTTC. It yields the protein CASSQAYRGSYEQYF.

CDR3: CSAGRGTYEQYF. The CDR3 nucleotides are TGCAGCGCCGGAAGGGGAACCTACGAGCAGTACTTC. The chain recombines TRBV29-1 with TRBJ2-7, with a possible D match to TRBD1 (5 bases). V lost 7 bases to trimming and J lost 2 bases, with 12 bases between them. From germline, CDR1 is SQVTM and CDR2 ANQGSEA. The CDR3 covers 12 residues.

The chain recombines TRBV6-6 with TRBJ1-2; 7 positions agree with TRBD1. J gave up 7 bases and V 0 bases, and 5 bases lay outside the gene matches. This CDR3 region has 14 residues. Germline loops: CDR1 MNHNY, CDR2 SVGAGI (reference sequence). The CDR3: CASSYSTGDRGYTF. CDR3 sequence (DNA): TGTGCCAGCAGTTACTCAACAGGGGATCGTGGCTACACCTTC.

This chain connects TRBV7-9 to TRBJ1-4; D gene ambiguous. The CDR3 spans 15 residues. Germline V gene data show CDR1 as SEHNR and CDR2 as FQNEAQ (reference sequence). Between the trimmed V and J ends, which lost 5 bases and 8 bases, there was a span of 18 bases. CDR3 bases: TGTGCCAGCAGCGCTATCCGGGATGGGCGGGAAAAACTGTTTTTT. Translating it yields CASSAIRDGREKLFF. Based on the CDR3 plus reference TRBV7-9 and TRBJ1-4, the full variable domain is DTGVSQNPRHKITKRGQNVTFRCDPISEHNRLYWYRQTLGQGPEFLTYFQNEAQLEKSRLLSDRFSAERPKGSFSTLEIQRTEQGDSAMYLCASSAIRDGREKLFFGSGTQLSVL.

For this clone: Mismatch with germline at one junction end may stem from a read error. The CDR3 DNA sequence: TGCAGCGTTGAAGATTTGGGAGGTAACTATGGCTACCCCTTC. It is translated as CSVEDLGGNYGYPF. This chain joins TRBV29-1 and TRBJ1-2, with no clear D. The CDR3 length is 14 residues. Germline loops: CDR1 SQVTM, CDR2 ANQGSEA.

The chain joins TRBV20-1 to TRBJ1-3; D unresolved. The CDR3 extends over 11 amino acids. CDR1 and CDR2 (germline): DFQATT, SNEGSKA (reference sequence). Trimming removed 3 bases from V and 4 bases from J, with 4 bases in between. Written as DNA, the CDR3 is TGCAGTGCTAGCGCGGGAAACACCATATATTTT. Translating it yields CSASAGNTIYF.